The rows below give T cell receptor beta chains drawn from one sample of a study of T cell responses to AZD1222 COVID-19 vaccine. Sequencing used immunoSEQ multiplex PCR; TCRdb keeps in-frame clones, though not all of them. Among roughly 120,000 clones listed, around 90% were seen once. Sequencing was performed on peripheral blood, taken on day 0 of AZD1222 vaccination. Receptor source: an adult in good health. Each CDR3 is given with its conserved first and last residue. The D gene is left open where the match is weak. Only part of the rows carry a size: once, few, many, or a class if the clone is expanded.

J,D,size,V,length,DNA,CDR3
TRBJ2-7,TRBD1,.,TRBV10-2,14,TGCGCCAGCAGTGAGTCGGGACAGGGATTCGAGCAGTACTTC,CASSESGQGFEQYF
TRBJ2-7,.,.,TRBV3-1/TRBV3-2,13,TGTGCCAGCAGCCGGGACGGTCCCTACGAGCAGTACTTC,CASSRDGPYEQYF
TRBJ2-7,TRBD1,.,TRBV7-2,13,TGTGCCAGCAGCCTGACAGGGGGCAACGAGCAGTACTTC,CASSLTGGNEQYF
TRBJ2-7,.,.,TRBV28,14,TGTGCCAGCAGTTTCCCGCGGGACTCCTACGAGCAGTACTTC,CASSFPRDSYEQYF
TRBJ1-4,TRBD1,.,TRBV30,16,TGTGCCTGCAACCTGGGGGGGACAGGGGGTTTGAGGTCGGTGTTTTTT,CACNLGGTGGLRSVFF
TRBJ2-3,.,.,TRBV19,15,TGTGCCAGTAGTATTTTCTGGGGGGGCACAGATACGCAGTATTTT,CASSIFWGGTDTQYF
TRBJ1-2,.,once,TRBV28,13,TGTGCCAGCAGTTCGACAGCTAACTATGGCTACACCTTC,CASSSTANYGYTF
TRBJ2-2,.,.,TRBV6-2/TRBV6-3,13,TGTGCCAGCAGTTACTTTTATCCCGGGGAGCTGTTTTTT,CASSYFYPGELFF
TRBJ2-1,.,.,TRBV7-9,11,TGTGCCAGCAGCTCCGGCAACGGGGAGTTCTTC,CASSSGNGEFF
TRBJ2-7,.,.,TRBV28,14,TGTGCCAGCAGTTTCATACGGAGCTCCTACGAGCAGTACTTC,CASSFIRSSYEQYF
TRBJ2-4,TRBD1,.,TRBV4-1,17,TGCGCCAGCAGCCAAGGGACAGGGGGTTTATCCAAAAACATTCAGTACTTC,CASSQGTGGLSKNIQYF
TRBJ1-1,TRBD1,once,TRBV11-3,20,TGTGCCAGCAGCTGCTTGTCCGGGACAGGGGTTCCGAGGTGGAACACTGAAGCTTTCTTT,CASSCLSGTGVPRWNTEAFF
TRBJ2-7,.,.,TRBV5-4,14,TGTGCCAGCAGCCTGGCCGGGCCATCCTACGAGCAGTACTTC,CASSLAGPSYEQYF
TRBJ1-2,.,.,TRBV7-2,13,TGTGCCAGCAGCTCTGGCTCCGGGGGAGGCTACACCTTC,CASSSGSGGGYTF
TRBJ2-7,.,.,TRBV7-2,11,TGTGCCAGCAGCGGAACCTACGAGCAGTACTTC,CASSGTYEQYF
TRBJ1-6,.,.,TRBV28,17,TGTGCCAGCAGTTTAAATGTTTTGGGAGGGTCCGCTTCACCCCTCCACTTT,CASSLNVLGGSASPLHF
TRBJ2-1,.,.,TRBV5-4,14,TGTGCCAGCAGCTTTGGGATCGGTCAAGATGAGCAGTTCTTC,CASSFGIGQDEQFF
TRBJ1-4,.,.,TRBV30,12,TGTGCCTGGAGTGTCCCCGATGAAAAACTGTTTTTT,CAWSVPDEKLFF
TRBJ2-1,TRBD2,.,TRBV2,15,TGTGCCAGCAGTTTCCTAGCGGGAGGGGAAAATGAGCAGTTCTTC,CASSFLAGGENEQFF
TRBJ2-7,TRBD1,.,TRBV7-7,15,TGTGCTAGCAGCCCCAGGGACAGGGTTTCCTACGAGCAGTACTTC,CASSPRDRVSYEQYF
TRBJ1-4,.,once,TRBV18,13,TGTGCCAGCTCACCCCGCAGCGGAGAAAAACTGTTTTTT,CASSPRSGEKLFF
TRBJ2-7,TRBD1,.,TRBV10-2,14,TGCGCCAGCAGCCCGGGACAGACATCCTACGAGCAGTACTTC,CASSPGQTSYEQYF
TRBJ2-7,.,.,TRBV20-1,11,TGCAGTGCTAGCAGGGGTTACGAGCAGTACTTC,CSASRGYEQYF
TRBJ1-5,.,.,TRBV5-5,17,TGTGCCAGCAGCGAAGGGTACAGAAGAGCCATGAATCAGCCCCAGCATTTT,CASSEGYRRAMNQPQHF
TRBJ1-5,.,.,TRBV28,17,TGTGCCAGCAGACTACCCCACCGCTTGAAGGGCAATCAGCCCCAGCATTTT,CASRLPHRLKGNQPQHF
TRBJ2-3,.,.,TRBV6-2/TRBV6-3,16,TGTGCCAGCAGTTACGGCGCGGGATATGGTACAGATACGCAGTATTTT,CASSYGAGYGTDTQYF
TRBJ2-6,.,few,TRBV30,16,TGTGCCTGGAGGAAGGGGGTCTTCTCTGGGGCCAACGTCCTGACTTTC,CAWRKGVFSGANVLTF
TRBJ2-3,.,.,TRBV27,15,TGTGCCAGCAGTTTAGCGGCAGGGTTGTTGAGTACGCAGTATTTT,CASSLAAGLLSTQYF
TRBJ2-7,.,.,TRBV10-3,11,TGTGCCACGGCACTTGCTTACGAGCAGTACTTC,CATALAYEQYF
TRBJ2-7,TRBD1,.,TRBV28,12,TGTGCCAGTTGGGACAGCGTCTACGAGCAGTACTTC,CASWDSVYEQYF
TRBJ1-5,.,.,TRBV21-1,16,TGTGCCAGCAGCCCCCAATGCATGGGGGCAAAACAGCCCCAGCATTTT,CASSPQCMGAKQPQHF
TRBJ1-1,.,.,TRBV5-6,15,TGTGCCAGCAGCCCCTCCAGGGGCTTGAACACTGAAGCTTTCTTT,CASSPSRGLNTEAFF
TRBJ2-7,.,.,TRBV28,15,TGTGCCAGCAGTTTCCTGACTGGGGCTTCCTACGAGCAGTACTTC,CASSFLTGASYEQYF
TRBJ2-7,.,.,TRBV7-2,13,TGTGCCAGCAGCCGACCTGGGGCCTACGAGCAGTACTTC,CASSRPGAYEQYF
TRBJ1-3,TRBD1,.,TRBV30,13,TGTGCCTGGAAACAGGGGGCCGGAAACACCATATATTTT,CAWKQGAGNTIYF
TRBJ2-3,.,few,TRBV4-3,14,TGCGCCAGCAGCCAAGATCGCTCGGGACTCACGCAGTATTTT,CASSQDRSGLTQYF
TRBJ2-5,TRBD2,.,TRBV7-6,18,TGTGCCAGCAGCTTGCTTCAAGTTTCTAGCGGGGGAGTCGAGACCCAGTACTTC,CASSLLQVSSGGVETQYF
TRBJ1-1,.,once,TRBV4-3,13,TGCGCCAGCAGCCAGGGGACGAACACTGAAGCTTTCTTT,CASSQGTNTEAFF
TRBJ1-1,.,.,TRBV11-3,13,TGTGCCAGCAGCTTAGACGAGGACACTGAAGCTTTCTTT,CASSLDEDTEAFF
TRBJ1-2,.,.,TRBV7-9,14,TGTGCCAGCAGCGGAGGACAGACTAACTATGGCTACACCTTC,CASSGGQTNYGYTF
TRBJ2-1,.,.,TRBV6-5,12,TGTGCCAGCAGAGGGATTACCAATGAGCAGTTCTTC,CASRGITNEQFF
TRBJ1-3,.,.,TRBV27,16,TGTGCCAGCAGTTTATCGCGTAAAAAGACTAGAAACACCATATATTTT,CASSLSRKKTRNTIYF
TRBJ1-1,.,.,TRBV21-1,17,TGTGCCAGCAGCGCCCCCAGGGGGGAGAAGTCAAACACTGAAGCTTTCTTT,CASSAPRGEKSNTEAFF
TRBJ1-2,TRBD1,.,TRBV27,15,TGTGCCAGCAGTTTCACCGGACAGGGTAACTATGGCTACACCTTC,CASSFTGQGNYGYTF
TRBJ2-4,.,.,TRBV6-5,15,TGTGCCAGCAAGAGGGACGAACTAGCCAAAAACATTCAGTACTTC,CASKRDELAKNIQYF
TRBJ2-7,.,.,TRBV5-1,15,TGCGCCAGCAGCTCCACCGGGACGGCAGGATACGAGCAGTACTTC,CASSSTGTAGYEQYF
TRBJ2-1,.,few,TRBV7-8,17,TGTGCCAGCAGATTCCACCCGGGCAGAGCAAACTACAATGAGCAGTTCTTC,CASRFHPGRANYNEQFF
TRBJ2-7,.,.,TRBV6-6,12,TGTGCCAGCAGTTACCAGGGGCCGGAGCAGTACTTC,CASSYQGPEQYF
TRBJ2-2,.,few,TRBV19,15,TGTGCCAGTACCCCTAGGGGCCCGAACACCGGGGAGCTGTTTTTT,CASTPRGPNTGELFF